The sequence of this TCR beta chain was determined in a study of siplizumab effects on memory and regulatory T cells. Assays were performed on about 10^5 TCR templates per sample. Here immunoSEQ multiplex PCR was the method, and the copy in TCRdb shows in-frame clones only, minus some. The sample records roughly 100,000 clones, about 90% being singletons. On this clone itself: In the same sample, other DNA sequences code for this CDR3.

V was trimmed by 1 base and J by 5 bases, leaving 3 bases between them. This CDR3 has 11 residues. Germline V gene sequence: CDR1 SGHRS, CDR2 YFSETQ. The source material was CD4+ T cells sorted from blood. The rearrangement uses TRBV5-1 and TRBJ2-5; no definite D call. The sequence was obtained from a human donor in good health. The DNA for the CDR3 is TGCGCCAGCAGCTTGAAGGAGACCCAGTACTTC. It codes for CASSLKETQYF.